The 16 T cell receptor beta chains below were found in one sample sequenced in a study of T cell repertoires in ileal Crohn's disease. Specified time point: neoterminal ileum biopsy at postoperative endoscopy, about 6 months after surgery. TCRdb's copy holds only in-frame clones and misses some; the assay was immunoSEQ multiplex PCR. The sample shows fewer than 15,000 clones, about three quarters of them seen only once. Sequencing was carried out using ileal tissue. The receptor source for this set is an adult with Crohn's disease.

This clone was detected only a few times. The chain uses TRBV2 and TRBJ1-2, with 7 nucleotides matching TRBD1. Germline V lookup: CDR1 SNHLY, CDR2 FYNNEI. V shed 4 bases, J shed 2 bases, and the junction held 10 bases outside the gene matches. The CDR3 is made up of 16 amino acids. CDR3 nucleotides: TGTGCCAGCAGTGCTCGACAGGGAATTACGAACTATGGCTACACCTTC. Translated: CASSARQGITNYGYTF.

The chain combines TRBV7-8 with TRBJ1-5; D remains ambiguous. The germline CDR1 and CDR2 sequences are SGHVS and FQNEAQ. The V gene lost 1 base and the J gene lost 3 bases, with 10 bases spanning the gap. CDR3 length: 15 residues. CDR3 in amino acids: CASSLGQTNNQPQHF. In nucleotides, the CDR3 is TGTGCCAGCAGCTTAGGGCAGACGAACAATCAGCCCCAGCATTTT.

This chain uses TRBV18 with TRBJ2-1; 9 bases map to TRBD1. Losses at the gene ends were 5 bases for V and 2 bases for J; bases not matched to a gene: 7. The CDR3 is 16 amino acids. Germline loops: CDR1 KGHSH, CDR2 LQKENI. The CDR3 reads CASSNGQGSTYNEQFF. The DNA for the CDR3 is TGTGCCAGCTCAAATGGACAGGGGAGCACCTACAATGAGCAGTTCTTC.

J is TRBJ2-1 and V is TRBV7-2; 9 bases map to TRBD2. Germline V lookup: CDR1 SGHTA, CDR2 FQGNSA. CDR3 length: 15 residues. V lost 6 bases to trimming and J lost 4 bases; unmatched junction nucleotides: 7. The chain's CDR3 is CASSPSGGPYNEQFF. Here the CDR3 DNA reads TGTGCCAGCAGTCCAAGCGGGGGGCCTTACAATGAGCAGTTCTTC. The full variable domain, rest sourced from reference TRBV7-2 and TRBJ2-1, is GAGVSQSPSNKVTEKGKDVELRCDPISGHTALYWYRQSLGQGLEFLIYFQGNSAPDKSGLPSDRFSAERTGGSVSTLTIQRTQQEDSAVYLCASSPSGGPYNEQFFGPGTRLTVL.

This chain uses TRBV2 with TRBJ2-2, with D possibly TRBD1 on 5 matching bases. This CDR3 spans 14 amino acids. V was trimmed by 6 bases and J by 5 bases, leaving 13 bases between them. CDR1 and CDR2 (germline): SNHLY, FYNNEI. DNA of the CDR3: TGTGCCAGCAGCGAAACTTCAGGGACCGGGGAGCTGTTTTTT. Encoded protein: CASSETSGTGELFF.

The table lists this clone with a count of one. The rearrangement uses TRBV5-4 and TRBJ2-7, with 8 bases that match TRBD1. The germline gives CDR1 SGHNT, CDR2 YYREEE (reference sequence). J lost 1 base, V lost 0 bases, and 3 bases had no gene match. This CDR3 contains 15 residues. CDR3 nucleotide sequence: TGTGCCAGCAGCTTGGCGGGACAGGCATCCTACGAGCAGTACTTC. Its translation is CASSLAGQASYEQYF.

This clone showed up just once. The chain joins TRBV9 to TRBJ1-1; D is unclear. The CDR3 length is 14 residues. Germline V CDR1 and CDR2: SGDLS, YYNGEE. V shed 0 bases and J shed 1 base, with 7 bases lying between them. Written as DNA, the CDR3 is TGTGCCAGCAGCGTAGCCCCAGAGAACACTGAAGCTTTCTTT. Its protein is CASSVAPENTEAFF.

In its sample, this clone is large (0.1 to 1%). The chain uses TRBV4-3 and TRBJ2-3; 13 positions match TRBD2. CDR1 is LGHNA, CDR2 YSLEER, per germline. The CDR3 has 15 amino acids. J lost 5 bases, V lost 1 base, and 0 bases had no gene match. The CDR3 protein is CASSQGTSGRDTQYF. DNA for the CDR3: TGCGCCAGCAGCCAAGGGACTAGCGGGAGAGATACGCAGTATTTT.

The gene calls are TRBV20-1 and TRBJ1-2; D gene unclear. CDR3 length equals 11 residues. V was pared by 4 bases and J by 0 bases, with 3 bases between. Germline CDR1 DFQATT, CDR2 SNEGSKA (reference sequence). The CDR3 here is CSAKTNYGYTF. DNA of the CDR3: TGCAGTGCTAAGACTAACTATGGCTACACCTTC.

The sample holds one count of this clone. This chain links TRBV9 with TRBJ2-3; D call uncertain. The CDR3 extends over 13 amino acids. V was trimmed by 0 bases and J by 2 bases, leaving 4 bases between them. CDR1 SGDLS and CDR2 YYNGEE come from the germline V gene. CDR3 sequence reads: CASSVDSTDTQYF. DNA of the CDR3: TGTGCCAGCAGCGTAGACTCCACAGATACGCAGTATTTT.

The chain is built from TRBV6-5 and TRBJ2-7, with 7 positions matching TRBD1. This CDR3 spans 14 amino acids. Germline lookup yields CDR1 MNHEY and CDR2 SVGAGI. V shed 2 bases, J shed 4 bases, and the junction held 5 bases outside the gene matches. The CDR3 here is CASSYQGQMYEQYF. DNA for the CDR3: TGTGCCAGCAGTTACCAGGGACAGATGTACGAGCAGTACTTC.

This chain joins TRBV18 and TRBJ2-1; the D gene is possibly TRBD2 (6 bases). This CDR3 has 13 amino acids. The germline V gene has CDR1 KGHSH and CDR2 LQKENI. With 3 bases removed from V and 7 bases from J, the gap between germline ends came to 10 bases. The CDR3 loop is CASSPGLGNEQFF. Written as DNA, the CDR3 is TGTGCCAGCTCACCGGGACTTGGTAATGAGCAGTTCTTC.

The gene calls are TRBV28 and TRBJ2-7, with 7 bases aligning to TRBD1. V gave up 6 bases and J gave up 2 bases; unmatched junction bases: 10. CDR3 length: 15 residues. CDR1 MDHEN and CDR2 SYDVKM come from the germline V gene. The CDR3 spells CASRIPDRVPYEQYF. CDR3 sequence (DNA): TGTGCCAGCAGAATTCCCGACAGGGTCCCCTACGAGCAGTACTTC.

This clone was counted a few times. The germline gene is not matched at one end of the junction; a read error may be the cause. The chain combines TRBV6-6 with TRBJ1-4; D not certain. CDR3 length: 11 amino acids. Germline V gene data show CDR1 as MNHNY and CDR2 as SVGAGI (reference sequence). The CDR3 region has the DNA TGTGCCAGCAGTTACTCGAACAGTTATGCTTTT. Translated: CASSYSNSYAF.

The chain employs TRBV15 and TRBJ1-5; 7 bases are shared with TRBD1. The J segment lost 9 bases and the V segment lost 1 base, leaving 12 bases of the junction unmatched. CDR1 and CDR2 from the germline V gene are LNHNV and YYDKDF (reference sequence). The CDR3 runs 16 residues. The DNA of the CDR3 is TGTGCCACCAGCAGAGCAGGGGGGGCCTCCAGGGTGCCCCAGCATTTT. Its translation: CATSRAGGASRVPQHF.

This chain uses TRBV27 with TRBJ1-5; D gene unclear. Germline V gives CDR1 MNHEY, CDR2 SMNVEV (reference sequence). The CDR3 covers 15 residues. V lost 2 bases to trimming and J lost 3 bases, with 11 bases between them. The chain's CDR3 is CASSLTKGVNQPQHF. Written as DNA, the CDR3 is TGTGCCAGCAGTTTAACCAAAGGCGTCAATCAGCCCCAGCATTTT.